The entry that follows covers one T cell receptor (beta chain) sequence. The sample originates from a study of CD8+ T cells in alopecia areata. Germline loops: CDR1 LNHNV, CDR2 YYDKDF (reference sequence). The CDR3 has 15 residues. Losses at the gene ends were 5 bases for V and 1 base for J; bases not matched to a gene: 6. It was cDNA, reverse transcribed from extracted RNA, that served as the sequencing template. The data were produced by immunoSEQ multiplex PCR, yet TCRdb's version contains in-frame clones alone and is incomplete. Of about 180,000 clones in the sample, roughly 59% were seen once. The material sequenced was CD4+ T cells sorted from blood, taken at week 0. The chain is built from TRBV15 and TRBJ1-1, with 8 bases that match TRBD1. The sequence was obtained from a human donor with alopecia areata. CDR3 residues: CATSARDRQNTEAFF. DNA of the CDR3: TGTGCCACCAGCGCGCGGGACAGGCAGAACACTGAAGCTTTCTTT. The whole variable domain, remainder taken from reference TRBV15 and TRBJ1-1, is DAMVIQNPRYQVTQFGKPVTLSCSQTLNHNVMYWYQQKSSQAPKLLFHYYDKDFNNEADTPDNFQSRRPNTSFCFLDIRSPGLGDTAMYLCATSARDRQNTEAFFGQGTRLTVV.